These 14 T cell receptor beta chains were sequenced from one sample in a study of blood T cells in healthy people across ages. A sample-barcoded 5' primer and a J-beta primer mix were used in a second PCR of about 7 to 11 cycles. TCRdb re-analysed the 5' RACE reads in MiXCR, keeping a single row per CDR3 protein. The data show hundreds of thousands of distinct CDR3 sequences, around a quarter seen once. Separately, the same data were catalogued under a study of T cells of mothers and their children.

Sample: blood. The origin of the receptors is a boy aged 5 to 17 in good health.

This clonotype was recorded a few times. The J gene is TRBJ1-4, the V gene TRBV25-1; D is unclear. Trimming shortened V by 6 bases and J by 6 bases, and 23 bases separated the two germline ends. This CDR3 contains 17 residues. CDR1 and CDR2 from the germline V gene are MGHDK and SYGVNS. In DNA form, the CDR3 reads TGTGCCAGCAGCCCTCGATTCCAGGCGGGGTACCATGAAAAACTGTTTTTT. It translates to CASSPRFQAGYHEKLFF.

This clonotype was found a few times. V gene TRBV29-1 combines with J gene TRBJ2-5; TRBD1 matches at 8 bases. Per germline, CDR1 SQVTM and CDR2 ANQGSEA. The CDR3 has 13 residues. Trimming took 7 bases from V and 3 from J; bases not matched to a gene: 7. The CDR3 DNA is TGCAGCGCCCGGACAGGGTTGGAAGAGACCCAGTACTTC. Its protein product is CSARTGLEETQYF.

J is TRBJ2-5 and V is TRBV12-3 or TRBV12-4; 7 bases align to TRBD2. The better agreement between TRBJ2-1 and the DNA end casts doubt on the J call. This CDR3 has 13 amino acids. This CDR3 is CASSTGGFNEQFF. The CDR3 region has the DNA TGTGCCAGCAGCACGGGGGGATTCAATGAGCAGTTCTTC.

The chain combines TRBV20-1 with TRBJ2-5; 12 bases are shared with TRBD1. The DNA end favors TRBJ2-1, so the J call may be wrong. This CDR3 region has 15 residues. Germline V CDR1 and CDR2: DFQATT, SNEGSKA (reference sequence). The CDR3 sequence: CSAGRGQGAYNEQFF. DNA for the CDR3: TGCAGTGCTGGCAGGGGACAGGGGGCTTACAATGAGCAGTTCTTC.

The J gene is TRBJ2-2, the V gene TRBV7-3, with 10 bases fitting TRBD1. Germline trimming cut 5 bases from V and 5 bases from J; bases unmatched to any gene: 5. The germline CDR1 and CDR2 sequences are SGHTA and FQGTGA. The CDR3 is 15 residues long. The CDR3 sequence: CASSGGTGETGELFF. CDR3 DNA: TGTGCCAGCAGCGGGGGGACAGGGGAAACCGGGGAGCTGTTTTTT.

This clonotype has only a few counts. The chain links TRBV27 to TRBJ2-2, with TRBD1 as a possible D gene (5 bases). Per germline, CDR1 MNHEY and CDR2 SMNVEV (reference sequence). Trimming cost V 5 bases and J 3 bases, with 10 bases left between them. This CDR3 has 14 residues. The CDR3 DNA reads TGTGCCAGCAGTACTGACAGACACACCGGGGAGCTGTTTTTT. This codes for CASSTDRHTGELFF.

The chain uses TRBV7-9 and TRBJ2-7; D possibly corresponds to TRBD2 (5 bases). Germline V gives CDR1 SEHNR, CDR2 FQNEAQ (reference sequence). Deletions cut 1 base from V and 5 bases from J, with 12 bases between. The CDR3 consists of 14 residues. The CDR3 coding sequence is TGTGCCAGCAGCTTAGGGTTGAGGGAGAACGAGCAGTACTTC. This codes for CASSLGLRENEQYF.

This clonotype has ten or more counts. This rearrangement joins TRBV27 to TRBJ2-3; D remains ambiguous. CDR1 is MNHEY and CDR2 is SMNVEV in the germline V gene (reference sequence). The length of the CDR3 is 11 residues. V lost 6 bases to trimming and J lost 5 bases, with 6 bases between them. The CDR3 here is CASSFGDTQYF. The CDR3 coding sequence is TGTGCCAGCAGCTTCGGAGATACGCAGTATTTT.

This CDR3 is CASSPPGGVGTDTQYF. The CDR3 region has the DNA TGTGCCAGCAGCCCCCCTGGCGGCGTCGGGACAGATACGCAGTATTTT. V is TRBV7-6 and J is TRBJ2-3; unclear D gene. Trimming shortened V by 5 bases and J by 3 bases, and 18 bases separated the two germline ends. Germline values: CDR1 SGHVS, CDR2 FNYEAQ. The CDR3 is made up of 16 amino acids.

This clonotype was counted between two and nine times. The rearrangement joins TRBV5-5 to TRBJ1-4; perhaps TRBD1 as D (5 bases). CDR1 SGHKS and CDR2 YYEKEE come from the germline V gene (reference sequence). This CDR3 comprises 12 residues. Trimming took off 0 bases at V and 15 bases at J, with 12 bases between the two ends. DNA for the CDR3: TGTGCCAGCAGCTTGGATGGCAAAGGGGTGTTTTTT. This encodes CASSLDGKGVFF.

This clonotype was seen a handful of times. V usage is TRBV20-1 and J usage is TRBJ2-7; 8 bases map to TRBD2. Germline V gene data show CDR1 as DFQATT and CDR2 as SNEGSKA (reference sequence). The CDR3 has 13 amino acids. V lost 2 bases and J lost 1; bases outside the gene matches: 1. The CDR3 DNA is TGCAGTGCTAGACCGGGGGGGTCCTACGAGCAGTACTTC. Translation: CSARPGGSYEQYF.

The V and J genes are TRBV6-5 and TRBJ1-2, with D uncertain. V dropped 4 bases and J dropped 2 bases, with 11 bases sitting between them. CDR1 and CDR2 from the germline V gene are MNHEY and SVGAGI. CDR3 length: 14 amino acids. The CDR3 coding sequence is TGTGCCAGCAGTTCCCGTCGGGAAAACTATGGCTACACCTTC. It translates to CASSSRRENYGYTF.

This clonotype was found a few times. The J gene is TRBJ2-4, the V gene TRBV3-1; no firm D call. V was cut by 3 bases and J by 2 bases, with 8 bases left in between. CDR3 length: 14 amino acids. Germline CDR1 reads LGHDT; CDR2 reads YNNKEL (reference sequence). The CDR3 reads CASSQGWTKNIQYF. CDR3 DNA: TGTGCCAGCAGCCAGGGTTGGACCAAAAACATTCAGTACTTC.

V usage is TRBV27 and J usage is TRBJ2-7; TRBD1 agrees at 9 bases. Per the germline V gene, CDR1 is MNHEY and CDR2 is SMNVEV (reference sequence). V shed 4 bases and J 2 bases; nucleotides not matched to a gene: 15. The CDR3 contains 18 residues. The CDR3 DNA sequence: TGTGCCAGCAGTTCTAGGGACAGGGCCTCTTCGTATACCTACGAGCAGTACTTC. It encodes CASSSRDRASSYTYEQYF.